These T cell receptor beta chains were read from a single sample in a study of early stage breast cancer tumors. TCRdb's table, derived via immunoSEQ multiplex PCR, lists solely in-frame clones and lacks some. Of around 28,000 clones listed, roughly four fifths were seen once; the top ten hold about 9.4%. Sequenced material: breast tumor tissue. The origin of the receptors is a person aged 30 to 40 with breast cancer. Each CDR3 is given without its conserved first and last residue. Each record gives: V gene, J gene, CDR3 protein.

TRBV13	TRBJ2-7	ASSEPASYEQY
TRBV5-1	TRBJ2-1	ASSFGDGRAWDNEQF
TRBV4-3	TRBJ2-7	ASSHRVRDEQY
TRBV27	TRBJ2-1	ASSFLAIPSNEQF
TRBV5-1	TRBJ1-5	ASSFEDPTREPQH
TRBV6-5	TRBJ1-2	ASSRPGQLNYGYT
TRBV6-5	TRBJ2-5	ASSYRAMGETQY
TRBV7-6	TRBJ1-1	ASSLEGVHTEAF
TRBV4-1	TRBJ1-5	ASSQGSSNQPQH
TRBV7-9	TRBJ2-5	AISDRGETQY
TRBV5-1	TRBJ1-2	ASSLRLGGYGYT
TRBV6-6	TRBJ1-2	ASRNGGTGSYGYT
TRBV6-5	TRBJ1-1	ASGGGHVVTEAF
TRBV30	TRBJ1-2	AWSETVSGYT
TRBV6-5	TRBJ1-2	ASSYGVKGPYGYT
TRBV9	TRBJ2-7	ASNPTGQGPYEQY
TRBV11-2	TRBJ2-1	ASSPSSGIYYNEQF
TRBV5-1	TRBJ1-4	ASSTSGVGNEKLF
TRBV5-4	TRBJ1-4	ASSTQGAVEKLF
TRBV7-8	TRBJ2-2	ASSLGLAGVGGGELF
TRBV11-2	TRBJ1-2	ASSLVQGPYGYT
TRBV30	TRBJ2-7	AWRSLVTGRTYEQY
TRBV5-6	TRBJ2-7	ASRLQGYEQY
TRBV15	TRBJ2-1	ATSRLREGGSQQF
TRBV9	TRBJ1-3	ASSAQQGSSGNTIY
TRBV7-8	TRBJ2-2	ATQGYTGELF
TRBV7-6	TRBJ1-6	ASSLGAQPPLH
TRBV4-2	TRBJ2-7	ASSQVSDRSEQY
TRBV7-2	TRBJ1-1	ASSLNGLEAF
TRBV27	TRBJ2-1	ASRPPGLAGATYNEQF
TRBV6-6	TRBJ1-2	ASSFRDPVSYGYT
TRBV19	TRBJ1-5	ASSPLREGNSNQPQH
TRBV5-4	TRBJ2-7	ASSLAYGGLAGGEDEQY
TRBV19	TRBJ1-3	ASSPRQLSGNTIY
TRBV7-9	TRBJ1-2	ASTKIGGPNYGYT
TRBV11-2	TRBJ1-1	ASSLQGQGSRAF
TRBV18	TRBJ1-5	ASALDRGDQPQH
TRBV4-3	TRBJ2-1	ASSQDPGAGPRDVSYNEQF
TRBV7-2	TRBJ1-1	ASSGRQGWTEAF
TRBV19	TRBJ1-6	ASRWDRPYNSPLH
TRBV29-1	TRBJ1-1	SVAGGVSNTEAF
TRBV29-1	TRBJ1-1	ACLGGFGDTEAF
TRBV7-9	TRBJ2-1	ASSPGYDEQF
TRBV7-8	TRBJ2-7	ASSPQGAYEQY
TRBV5-1	TRBJ1-2	ASSDQGADYGYT
TRBV4-2	TRBJ2-1	ASSQDQAYNEQF
TRBV5-4	TRBJ1-4	ASTGRDRIFPTNEKLF
TRBV5-1	TRBJ2-3	ASSLGSDTQY
TRBV27	TRBJ1-1	ASSPTGGEAF
TRBV30	TRBJ2-5	AWHLGLPGETQY
TRBV4-1	TRBJ2-7	ASSPSRWWAGGDEQY
TRBV19	TRBJ2-5	ASSIALAGGRETQY
TRBV19	TRBJ1-2	ASSSVRGGYT
TRBV5-1	TRBJ1-2	ASSPRDRNYGYT